This T cell receptor (beta chain) was identified in a study of blood T cell repertoires in COVID-19. Germline CDR1 is SGDLS and CDR2 is YYNGEE. Trimming left V 4 bases short and J 7 bases short, with 21 bases between. The CDR3 is 16 residues long. Original analysis: How many nucleated cells were present was estimated from reference gene primer amplification. Assay: immunoSEQ multiplex PCR; the TCRdb copy retains only in-frame clones and omits some. V and J calls and clone size are as listed in that table; D and trimming were resolved from the DNA. The sample consists of some 400,000 clones, about 89% of them appearing once. Individuals aged about 18 to 89 years were recruited from about two dozen US areas. Clinical histories supplied by participants themselves formed the basis of cohort assignment.

V usage is TRBV9 and J usage is TRBJ2-1; weak D call: TRBD1 (5 bases). The receptor comes from a man aged 25-45 years who had recovered from COVID-19. The sequenced sample consisted of PBMCs or T cells enriched from blood (not recorded which). CDR3 amino acids: CASSPRGALNVNEQFF. The CDR3 DNA is TGTGCCAGCAGCCCTAGGGGCGCCCTAAATGTAAATGAGCAGTTCTTC.